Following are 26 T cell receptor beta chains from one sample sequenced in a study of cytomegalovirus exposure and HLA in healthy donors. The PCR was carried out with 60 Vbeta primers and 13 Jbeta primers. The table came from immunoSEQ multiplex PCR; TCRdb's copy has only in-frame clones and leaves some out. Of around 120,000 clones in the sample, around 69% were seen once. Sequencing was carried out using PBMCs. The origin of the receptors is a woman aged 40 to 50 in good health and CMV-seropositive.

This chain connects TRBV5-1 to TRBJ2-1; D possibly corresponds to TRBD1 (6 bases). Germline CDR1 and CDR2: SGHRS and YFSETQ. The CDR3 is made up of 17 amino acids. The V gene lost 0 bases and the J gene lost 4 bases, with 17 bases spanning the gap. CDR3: CASSLAKQGLEYNEQFF. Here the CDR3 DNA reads TGCGCCAGCAGCTTGGCGAAACAGGGTCTGGAATACAATGAGCAGTTCTTC.

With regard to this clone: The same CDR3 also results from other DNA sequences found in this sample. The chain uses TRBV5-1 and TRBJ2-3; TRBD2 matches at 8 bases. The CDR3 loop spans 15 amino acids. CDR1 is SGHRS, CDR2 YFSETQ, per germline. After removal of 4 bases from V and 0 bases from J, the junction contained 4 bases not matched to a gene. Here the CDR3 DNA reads TGCGCCAGCAGCCTTAGCGGGGTTAGCACAGATACGCAGTATTTT. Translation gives CASSLSGVSTDTQYF.

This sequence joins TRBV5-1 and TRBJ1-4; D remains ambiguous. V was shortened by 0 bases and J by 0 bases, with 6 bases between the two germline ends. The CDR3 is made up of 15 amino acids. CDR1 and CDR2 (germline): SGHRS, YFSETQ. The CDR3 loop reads CASSLGATTNEKLFF. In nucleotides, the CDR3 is TGCGCCAGCAGCTTGGGGGCCACAACTAATGAAAAACTGTTTTTT.

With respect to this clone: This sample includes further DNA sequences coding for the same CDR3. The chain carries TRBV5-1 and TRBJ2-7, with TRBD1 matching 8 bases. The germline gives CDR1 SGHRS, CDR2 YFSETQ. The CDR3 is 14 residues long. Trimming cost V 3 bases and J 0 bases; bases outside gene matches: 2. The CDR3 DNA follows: TGCGCCAGCAGCTCACAGGGGGGCTCCTACGAGCAGTACTTC. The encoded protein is CASSSQGGSYEQYF.

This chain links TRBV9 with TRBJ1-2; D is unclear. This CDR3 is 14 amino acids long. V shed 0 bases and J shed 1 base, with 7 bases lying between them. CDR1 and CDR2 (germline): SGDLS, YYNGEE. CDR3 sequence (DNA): TGTGCCAGCAGCGTAGAGCCAGGTAACTATGGCTACACCTTC. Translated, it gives CASSVEPGNYGYTF.

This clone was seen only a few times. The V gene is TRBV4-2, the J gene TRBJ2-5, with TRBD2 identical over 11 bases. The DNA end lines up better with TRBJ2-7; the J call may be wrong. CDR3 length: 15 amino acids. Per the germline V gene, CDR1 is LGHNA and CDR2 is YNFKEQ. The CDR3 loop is CASSQLAGGTYEQYF. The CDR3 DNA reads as TGTGCCAGCAGCCAACTAGCGGGGGGCACCTACGAGCAGTACTTC.

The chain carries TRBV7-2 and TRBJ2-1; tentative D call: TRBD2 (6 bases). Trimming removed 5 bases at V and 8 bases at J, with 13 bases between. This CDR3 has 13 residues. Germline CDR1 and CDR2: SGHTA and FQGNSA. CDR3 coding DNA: TGTGCCAGCAGCAGGGACTTCTTCCATGAGCAGTTCTTC. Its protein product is CASSRDFFHEQFF.

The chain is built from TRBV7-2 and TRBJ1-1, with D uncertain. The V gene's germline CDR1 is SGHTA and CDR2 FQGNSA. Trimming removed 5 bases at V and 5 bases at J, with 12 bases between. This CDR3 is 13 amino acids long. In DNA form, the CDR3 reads TGTGCCAGCAGCCCCCTCGTATTAACTGAAGCTTTCTTT. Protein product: CASSPLVLTEAFF.

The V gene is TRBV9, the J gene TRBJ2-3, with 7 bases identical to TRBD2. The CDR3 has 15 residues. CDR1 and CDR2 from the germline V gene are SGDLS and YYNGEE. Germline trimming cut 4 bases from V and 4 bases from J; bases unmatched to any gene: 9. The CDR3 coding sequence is TGTGCCAGCAGCCTCGAACTAGCGTTCTCAGATACGCAGTATTTT. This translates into CASSLELAFSDTQYF. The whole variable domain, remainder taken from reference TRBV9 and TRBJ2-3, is DSGVTQTPKHLITATGQRVTLRCSPRSGDLSVYWYQQSLDQGLQFLIQYYNGEERAKGNILERFSAQQFPDLHSELNLSSLELGDSALYFCASSLELAFSDTQYFGPGTRLTVL.

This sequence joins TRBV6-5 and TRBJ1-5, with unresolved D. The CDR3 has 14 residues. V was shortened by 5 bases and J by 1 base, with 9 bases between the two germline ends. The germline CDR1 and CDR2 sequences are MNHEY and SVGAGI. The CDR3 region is CASSPNRSNQPQHF. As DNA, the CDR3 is TGTGCCAGCAGTCCGAACAGAAGCAATCAGCCCCAGCATTTT.

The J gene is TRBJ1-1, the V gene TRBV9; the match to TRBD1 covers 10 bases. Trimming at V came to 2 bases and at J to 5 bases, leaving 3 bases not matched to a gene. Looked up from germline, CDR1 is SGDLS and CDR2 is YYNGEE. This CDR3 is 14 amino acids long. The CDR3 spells CASSVDRGLTEAFF. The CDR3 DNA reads TGTGCCAGCAGCGTCGACAGGGGGCTAACTGAAGCTTTCTTT.

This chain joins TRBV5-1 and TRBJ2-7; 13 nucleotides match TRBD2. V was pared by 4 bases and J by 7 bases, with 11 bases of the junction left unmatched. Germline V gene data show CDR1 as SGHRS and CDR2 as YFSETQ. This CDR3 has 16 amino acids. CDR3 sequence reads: CASSHTSGGAEEEQYF. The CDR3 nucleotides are TGCGCCAGCAGCCACACTAGCGGGGGGGCCGAAGAGGAGCAGTACTTC.

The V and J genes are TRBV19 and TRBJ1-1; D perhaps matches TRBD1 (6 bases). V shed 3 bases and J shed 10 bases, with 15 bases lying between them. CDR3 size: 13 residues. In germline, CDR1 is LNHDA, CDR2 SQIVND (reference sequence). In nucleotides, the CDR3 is TGTGCCAGTAGTATCGCCAGGGGAGACGGAGCTTTCTTT. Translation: CASSIARGDGAFF.

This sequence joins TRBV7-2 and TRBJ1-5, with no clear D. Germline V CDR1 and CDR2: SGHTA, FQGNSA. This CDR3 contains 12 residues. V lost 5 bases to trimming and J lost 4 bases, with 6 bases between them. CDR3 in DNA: TGTGCCAGCAGCGCCTATAATCAGCCCCAGCATTTT. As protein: CASSAYNQPQHF.

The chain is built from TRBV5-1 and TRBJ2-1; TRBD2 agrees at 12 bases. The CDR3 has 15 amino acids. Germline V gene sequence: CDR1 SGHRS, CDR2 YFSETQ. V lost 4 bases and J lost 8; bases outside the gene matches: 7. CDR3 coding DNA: TGCGCCAGCAGCCCGGCGGCTAGCGGGGGGGATGAGCAGTTCTTC. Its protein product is CASSPAASGGDEQFF.

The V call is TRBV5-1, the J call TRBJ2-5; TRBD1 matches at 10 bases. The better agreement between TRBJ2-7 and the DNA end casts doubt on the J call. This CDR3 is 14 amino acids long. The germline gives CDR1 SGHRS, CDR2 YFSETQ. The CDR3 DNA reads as TGCGCCAGCAGCTGGGGGACAGGGGCCTACGAGCAGTACTTC. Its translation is CASSWGTGAYEQYF.

The CDR3 region has the DNA TGTGCCAGCAGTGACCCGGGGTACTGGATTGGCGGGGATCTCAGAGGGGAGCTGTTTTTT. Translation gives CASSDPGYWIGGDLRGELFF. The rearrangement links TRBV2 to TRBJ2-2, with a weak D call TRBD2 (6 bases). Germline V gene data show CDR1 as SNHLY and CDR2 as FYNNEI. The CDR3 totals 20 residues. V was trimmed by 3 bases and J by 8 bases, leaving 31 bases between them.

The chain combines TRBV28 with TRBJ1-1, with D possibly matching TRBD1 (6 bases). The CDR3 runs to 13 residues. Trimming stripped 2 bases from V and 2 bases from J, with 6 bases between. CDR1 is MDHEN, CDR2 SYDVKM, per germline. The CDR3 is CASSLGGNTEAFF. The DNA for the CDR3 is TGTGCCAGCAGTTTAGGGGGCAACACTGAAGCTTTCTTT. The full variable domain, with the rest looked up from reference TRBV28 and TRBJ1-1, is DVKVTQSSRYLVKRTGEKVFLECVQDMDHENMFWYRQDPGLGLRLIYFSYDVKMKEKGDIPEGYSVSREKKERFSLILESASTNQTSMYLCASSLGGNTEAFFGQGTRLTVV.

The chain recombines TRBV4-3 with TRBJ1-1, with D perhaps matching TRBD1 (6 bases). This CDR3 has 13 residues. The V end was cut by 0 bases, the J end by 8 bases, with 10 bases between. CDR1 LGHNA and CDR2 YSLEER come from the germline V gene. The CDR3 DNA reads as TGCGCCAGCAGCCAAGAGTCGGACAGAGAAGCTTTCTTT. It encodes CASSQESDREAFF.

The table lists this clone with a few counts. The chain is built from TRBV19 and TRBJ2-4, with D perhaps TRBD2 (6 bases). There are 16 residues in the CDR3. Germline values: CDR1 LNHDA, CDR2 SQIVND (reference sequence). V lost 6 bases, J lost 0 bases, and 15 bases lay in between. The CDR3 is CASRPLGDLAKNIQYF. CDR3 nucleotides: TGTGCCAGTAGGCCCCTAGGGGACTTAGCCAAAAACATTCAGTACTTC.

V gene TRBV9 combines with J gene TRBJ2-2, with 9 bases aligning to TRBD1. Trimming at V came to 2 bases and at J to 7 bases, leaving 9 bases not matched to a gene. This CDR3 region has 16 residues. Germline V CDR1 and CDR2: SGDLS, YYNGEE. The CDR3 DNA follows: TGTGCCAGCAGCGTCGGGACAGGGTATTATAGCGGGGAGCTGTTTTTT. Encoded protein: CASSVGTGYYSGELFF.

This CDR3 reads CASSSALSGGLTDTQYF. The CDR3 bases are TGTGCCAGCAGCTCCGCCCTAAGCGGGGGTCTCACAGATACGCAGTATTTT. The rearrangement links TRBV7-9 to TRBJ2-3; 8 bases map to TRBD2. This CDR3 contains 17 residues. J was trimmed by 2 bases and V by 4 bases; bases with no gene match: 11. Germline V gene data show CDR1 as SEHNR and CDR2 as FQNEAQ (reference sequence).

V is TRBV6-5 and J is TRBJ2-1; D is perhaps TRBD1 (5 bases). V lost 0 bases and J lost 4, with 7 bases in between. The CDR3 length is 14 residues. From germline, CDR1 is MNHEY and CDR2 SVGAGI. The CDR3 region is CASSYSTDYNEQFF. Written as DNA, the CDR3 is TGTGCCAGCAGTTACTCGACAGATTACAATGAGCAGTTCTTC.

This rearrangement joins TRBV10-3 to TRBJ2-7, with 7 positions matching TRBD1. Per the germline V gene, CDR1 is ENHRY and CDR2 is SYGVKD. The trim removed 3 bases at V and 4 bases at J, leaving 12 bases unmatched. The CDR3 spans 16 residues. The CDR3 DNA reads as TGTGCCATCAGTGACCCTCATAGAGGGGGCGGATACGAGCAGTACTTC. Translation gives CAISDPHRGGGYEQYF.

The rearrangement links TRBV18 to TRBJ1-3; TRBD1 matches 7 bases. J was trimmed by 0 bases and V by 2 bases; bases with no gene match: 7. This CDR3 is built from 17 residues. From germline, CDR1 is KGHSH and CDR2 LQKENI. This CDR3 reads CASSPVWQGDSGNTIYF. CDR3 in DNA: TGTGCCAGCTCACCAGTGTGGCAGGGGGACTCTGGAAACACCATATATTTT.

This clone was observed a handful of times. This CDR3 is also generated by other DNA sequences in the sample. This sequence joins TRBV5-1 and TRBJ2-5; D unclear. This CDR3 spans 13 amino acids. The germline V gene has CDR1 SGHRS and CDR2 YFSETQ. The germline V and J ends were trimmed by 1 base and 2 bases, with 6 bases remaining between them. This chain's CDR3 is CASSLTVQETQYF. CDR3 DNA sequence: TGCGCCAGCAGCTTGACAGTACAAGAGACCCAGTACTTC.